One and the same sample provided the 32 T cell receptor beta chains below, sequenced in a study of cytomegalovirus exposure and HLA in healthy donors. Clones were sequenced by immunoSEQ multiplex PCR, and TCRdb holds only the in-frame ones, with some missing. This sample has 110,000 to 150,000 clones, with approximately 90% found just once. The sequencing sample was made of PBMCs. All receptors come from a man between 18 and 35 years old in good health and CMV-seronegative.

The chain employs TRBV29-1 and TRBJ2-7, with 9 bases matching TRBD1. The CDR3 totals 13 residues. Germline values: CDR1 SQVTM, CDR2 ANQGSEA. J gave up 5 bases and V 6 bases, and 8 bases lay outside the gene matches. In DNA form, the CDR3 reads TGCAGCGTAGTGGGACAGGGAACCCACGAGCAGTACTTC. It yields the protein CSVVGQGTHEQYF.

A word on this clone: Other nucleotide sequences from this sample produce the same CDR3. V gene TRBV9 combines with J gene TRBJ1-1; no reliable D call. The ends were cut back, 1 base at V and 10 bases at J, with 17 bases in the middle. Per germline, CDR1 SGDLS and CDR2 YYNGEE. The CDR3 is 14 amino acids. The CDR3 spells CASSVTWVSDLAFF. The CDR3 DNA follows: TGTGCCAGCAGCGTAACCTGGGTTTCCGACTTAGCTTTCTTT. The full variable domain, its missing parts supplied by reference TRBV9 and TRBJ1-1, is DSGVTQTPKHLITATGQRVTLRCSPRSGDLSVYWYQQSLDQGLQFLIQYYNGEERAKGNILERFSAQQFPDLHSELNLSSLELGDSALYFCASSVTWVSDLAFFGQGTRLTVV.

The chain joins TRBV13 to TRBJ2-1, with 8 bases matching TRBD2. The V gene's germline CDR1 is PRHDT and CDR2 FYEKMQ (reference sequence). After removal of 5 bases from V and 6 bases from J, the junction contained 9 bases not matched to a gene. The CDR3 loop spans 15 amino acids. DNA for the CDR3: TGTGCCAGCAGCGGGGGACTAGGGGCTATCAATGAGCAGTTCTTC. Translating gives CASSGGLGAINEQFF.

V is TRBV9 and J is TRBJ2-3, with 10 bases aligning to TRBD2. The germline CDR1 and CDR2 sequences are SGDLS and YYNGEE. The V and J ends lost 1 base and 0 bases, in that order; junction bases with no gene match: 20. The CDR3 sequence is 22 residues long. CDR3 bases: TGTGCCAGCAGCGTAATCCCCCTCGGACTAGCGGAAGCAGGGTCTAGCACAGATACGCAGTATTTT. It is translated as CASSVIPLGLAEAGSSTDTQYF.

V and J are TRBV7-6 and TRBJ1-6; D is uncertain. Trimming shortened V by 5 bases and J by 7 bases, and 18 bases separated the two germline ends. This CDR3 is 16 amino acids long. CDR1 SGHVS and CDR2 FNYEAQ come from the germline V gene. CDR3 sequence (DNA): TGTGCCAGCAGCGACCGACCGGGCGGGTCCAATTCACCCCTCCACTTT. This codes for CASSDRPGGSNSPLHF.

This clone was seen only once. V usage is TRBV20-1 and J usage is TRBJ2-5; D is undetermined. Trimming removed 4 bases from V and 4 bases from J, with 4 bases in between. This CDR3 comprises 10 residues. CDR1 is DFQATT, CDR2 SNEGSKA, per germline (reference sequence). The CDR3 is CSAIVETQYF. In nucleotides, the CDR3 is TGCAGTGCTATAGTAGAGACCCAGTACTTC.

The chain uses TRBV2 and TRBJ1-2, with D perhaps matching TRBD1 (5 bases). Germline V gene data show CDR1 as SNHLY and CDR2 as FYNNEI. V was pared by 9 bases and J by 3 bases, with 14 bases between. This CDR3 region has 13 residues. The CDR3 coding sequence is TGTGCCAGGAAGACAGCTCTTGACTATGGCTACACCTTC. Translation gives CARKTALDYGYTF.

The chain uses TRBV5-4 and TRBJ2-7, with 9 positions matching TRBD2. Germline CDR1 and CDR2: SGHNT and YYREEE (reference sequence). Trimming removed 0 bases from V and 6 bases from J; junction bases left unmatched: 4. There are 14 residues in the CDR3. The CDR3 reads CASSLVVSGSEQYF. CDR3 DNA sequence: TGTGCCAGCAGCTTGGTTGTTAGCGGGAGCGAGCAGTACTTC.

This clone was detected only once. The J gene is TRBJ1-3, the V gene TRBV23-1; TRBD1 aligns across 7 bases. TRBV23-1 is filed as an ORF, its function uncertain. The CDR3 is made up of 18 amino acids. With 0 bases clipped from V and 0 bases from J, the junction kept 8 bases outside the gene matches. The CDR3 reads CASSQSGGQAFSGNTIYF. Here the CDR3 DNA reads TGCGCCAGCAGTCAATCTGGAGGACAGGCATTCTCTGGAAACACCATATATTTT.

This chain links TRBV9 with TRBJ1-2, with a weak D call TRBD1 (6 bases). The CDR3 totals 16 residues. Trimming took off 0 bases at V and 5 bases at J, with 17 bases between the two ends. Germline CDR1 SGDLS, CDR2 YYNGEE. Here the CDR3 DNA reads TGTGCCAGCAGCGTAGGGGGGACCCAGGGGAAGTATGGCTACACCTTC. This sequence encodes CASSVGGTQGKYGYTF.

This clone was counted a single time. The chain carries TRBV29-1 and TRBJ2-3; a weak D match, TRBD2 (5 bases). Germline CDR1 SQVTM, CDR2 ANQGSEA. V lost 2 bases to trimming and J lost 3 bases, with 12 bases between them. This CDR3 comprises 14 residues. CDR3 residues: CSVEFQRLTDTQYF. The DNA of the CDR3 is TGCAGCGTTGAATTCCAGCGGTTAACAGATACGCAGTATTTT.

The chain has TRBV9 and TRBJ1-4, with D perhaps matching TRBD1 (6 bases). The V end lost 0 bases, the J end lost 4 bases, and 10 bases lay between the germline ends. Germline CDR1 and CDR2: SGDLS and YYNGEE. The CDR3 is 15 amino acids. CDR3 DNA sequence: TGTGCCAGCAGCGTAGGTTGGACAGATAATGAAAAACTGTTTTTT. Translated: CASSVGWTDNEKLFF. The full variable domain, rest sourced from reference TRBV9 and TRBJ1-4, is DSGVTQTPKHLITATGQRVTLRCSPRSGDLSVYWYQQSLDQGLQFLIQYYNGEERAKGNILERFSAQQFPDLHSELNLSSLELGDSALYFCASSVGWTDNEKLFFGSGTQLSVL.

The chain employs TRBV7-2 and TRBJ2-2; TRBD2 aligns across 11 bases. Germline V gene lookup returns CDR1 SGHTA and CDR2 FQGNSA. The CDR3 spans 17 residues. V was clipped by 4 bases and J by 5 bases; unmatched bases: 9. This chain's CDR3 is CASSSDPGLAVTGELFF. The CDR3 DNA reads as TGTGCCAGCAGCTCCGACCCGGGACTAGCGGTGACCGGGGAGCTGTTTTTT. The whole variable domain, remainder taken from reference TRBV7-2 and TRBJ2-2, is GAGVSQSPSNKVTEKGKDVELRCDPISGHTALYWYRQSLGQGLEFLIYFQGNSAPDKSGLPSDRFSAERTGGSVSTLTIQRTQQEDSAVYLCASSSDPGLAVTGELFFGEGSRLTVL.

The DNA of the CDR3 is TGTGCCAGCAGCTTAGATCTGGCAGGGGAAGCTTTCTTT. Translated: CASSLDLAGEAFF. V and J are TRBV11-2 and TRBJ1-1; D is perhaps TRBD1 (5 bases). The CDR3 loop spans 13 amino acids. V lost 0 bases, J lost 8 bases, and 10 bases lay in between. Germline loops: CDR1 SGHAT, CDR2 FQNNGV. Full variable domain (rest looked up from reference TRBV11-2 and TRBJ1-1): EAGVAQSPRYKIIEKRQSVAFWCNPISGHATLYWYQQILGQGPKLLIQFQNNGVVDDSQLPKDRFSAERLKGVDSTLKIQPAKLEDSAVYLCASSLDLAGEAFFGQGTRLTVV.

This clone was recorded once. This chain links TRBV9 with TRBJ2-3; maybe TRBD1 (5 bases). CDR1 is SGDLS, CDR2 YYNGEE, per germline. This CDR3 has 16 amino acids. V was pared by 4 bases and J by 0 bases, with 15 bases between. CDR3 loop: CASSIRGDFSTDTQYF. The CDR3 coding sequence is TGTGCCAGCAGCATTAGGGGTGACTTTAGCACAGATACGCAGTATTTT.

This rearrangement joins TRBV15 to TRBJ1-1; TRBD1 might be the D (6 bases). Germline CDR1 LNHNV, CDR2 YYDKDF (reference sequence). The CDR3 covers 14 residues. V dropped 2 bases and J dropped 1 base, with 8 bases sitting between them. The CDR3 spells CATSRPGQNTEAFF. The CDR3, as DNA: TGTGCCACCAGCAGACCGGGACAGAACACTGAAGCTTTCTTT.

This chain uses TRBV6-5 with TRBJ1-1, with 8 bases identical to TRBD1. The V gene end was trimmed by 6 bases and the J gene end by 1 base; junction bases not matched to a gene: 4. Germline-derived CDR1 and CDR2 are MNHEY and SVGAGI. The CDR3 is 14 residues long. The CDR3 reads CASRNRGGNTEAFF. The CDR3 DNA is TGTGCCAGCAGGAACAGGGGGGGGAACACTGAAGCTTTCTTT.

Here the CDR3 DNA reads TGTGCCAGCAGCTTCGACAGGCAGAGCACAGATACGCAGTATTTT. Translated: CASSFDRQSTDTQYF. This sequence joins TRBV11-1 and TRBJ2-3; possible D gene TRBD1, 6 bases. CDR3 length: 15 amino acids. Germline CDR1 reads SGHAT; CDR2 reads FQDESV (reference sequence). V was clipped by 3 bases and J by 0 bases, with 10 bases between them.

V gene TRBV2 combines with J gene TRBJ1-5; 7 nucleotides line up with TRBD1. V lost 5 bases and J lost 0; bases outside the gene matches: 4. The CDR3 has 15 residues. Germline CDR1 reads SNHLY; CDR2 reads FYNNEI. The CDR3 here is CASSYQGVSNQPQHF. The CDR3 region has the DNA TGTGCCAGCAGTTATCAGGGGGTTAGCAATCAGCCCCAGCATTTT.

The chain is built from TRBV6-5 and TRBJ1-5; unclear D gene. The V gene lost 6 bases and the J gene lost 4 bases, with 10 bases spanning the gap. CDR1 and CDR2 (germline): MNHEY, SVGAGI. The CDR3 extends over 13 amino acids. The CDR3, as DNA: TGTGCCAGCAGGGCTGGGAGAAATCAGCCCCAGCATTTT. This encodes CASRAGRNQPQHF.

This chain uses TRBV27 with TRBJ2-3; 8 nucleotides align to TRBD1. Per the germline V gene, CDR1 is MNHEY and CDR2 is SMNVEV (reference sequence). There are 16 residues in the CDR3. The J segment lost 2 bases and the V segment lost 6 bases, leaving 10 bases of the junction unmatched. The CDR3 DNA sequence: TGTGCCAGCAGCTCCCAGACAGGGGTCCTCACAGATACGCAGTATTTT. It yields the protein CASSSQTGVLTDTQYF.

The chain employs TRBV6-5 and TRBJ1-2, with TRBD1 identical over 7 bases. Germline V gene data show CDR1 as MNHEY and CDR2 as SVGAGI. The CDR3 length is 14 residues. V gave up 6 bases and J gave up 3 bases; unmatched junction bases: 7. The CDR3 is CASRKLDRDYGYTF. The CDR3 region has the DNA TGTGCCAGCAGAAAACTCGACAGGGACTATGGCTACACCTTC.

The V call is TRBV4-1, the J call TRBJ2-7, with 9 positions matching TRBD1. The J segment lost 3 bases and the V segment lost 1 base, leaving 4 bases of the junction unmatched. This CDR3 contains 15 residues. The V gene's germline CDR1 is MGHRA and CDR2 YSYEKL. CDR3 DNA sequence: TGCGCCAGCAGCCAAGCGGGGACAGGGTTCTACGAGCAGTACTTC. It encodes CASSQAGTGFYEQYF.

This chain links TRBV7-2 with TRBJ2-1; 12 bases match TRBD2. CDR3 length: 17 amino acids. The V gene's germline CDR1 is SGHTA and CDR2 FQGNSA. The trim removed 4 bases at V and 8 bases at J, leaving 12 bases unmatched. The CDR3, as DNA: TGTGCCAGCAGCTCGAGCGAGGGACTAGCGGGTCGTGATGAGCAGTTCTTC. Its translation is CASSSSEGLAGRDEQFF.

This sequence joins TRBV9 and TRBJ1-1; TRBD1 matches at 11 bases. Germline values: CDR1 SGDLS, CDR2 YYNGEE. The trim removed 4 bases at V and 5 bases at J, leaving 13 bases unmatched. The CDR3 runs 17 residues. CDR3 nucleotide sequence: TGTGCCAGCAGCTCGACGCCCGGGACAGGGGGACGGACTGAAGCTTTCTTT. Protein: CASSSTPGTGGRTEAFF.

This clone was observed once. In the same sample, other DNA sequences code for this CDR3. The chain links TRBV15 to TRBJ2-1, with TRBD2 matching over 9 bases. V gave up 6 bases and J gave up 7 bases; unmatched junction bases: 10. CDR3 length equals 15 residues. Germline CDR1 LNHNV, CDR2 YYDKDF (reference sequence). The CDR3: CATRNRGGAGNEQFF. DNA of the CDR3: TGTGCCACCAGAAACCGCGGGGGGGCGGGGAATGAGCAGTTCTTC.

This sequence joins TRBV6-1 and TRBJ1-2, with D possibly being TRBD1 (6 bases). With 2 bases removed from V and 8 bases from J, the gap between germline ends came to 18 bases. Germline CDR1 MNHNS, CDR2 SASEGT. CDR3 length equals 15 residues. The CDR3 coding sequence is TGTGCCAGCAGTGAACTAACACAGGGAATCGGAGGCTACACCTTC. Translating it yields CASSELTQGIGGYTF.

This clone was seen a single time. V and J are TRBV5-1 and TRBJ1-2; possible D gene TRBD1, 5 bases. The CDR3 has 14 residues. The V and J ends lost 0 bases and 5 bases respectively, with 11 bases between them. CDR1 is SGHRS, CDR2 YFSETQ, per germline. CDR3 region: CASSLDGGDYGYTF. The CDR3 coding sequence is TGCGCCAGCAGCTTGGATGGAGGGGATTATGGCTACACCTTC.

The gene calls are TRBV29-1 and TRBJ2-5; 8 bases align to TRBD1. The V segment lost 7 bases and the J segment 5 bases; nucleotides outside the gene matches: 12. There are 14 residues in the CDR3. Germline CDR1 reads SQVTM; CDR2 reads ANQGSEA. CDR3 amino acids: CSATRQGLSETQYF. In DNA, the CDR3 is TGCAGCGCCACACGACAGGGGTTGAGTGAGACCCAGTACTTC.

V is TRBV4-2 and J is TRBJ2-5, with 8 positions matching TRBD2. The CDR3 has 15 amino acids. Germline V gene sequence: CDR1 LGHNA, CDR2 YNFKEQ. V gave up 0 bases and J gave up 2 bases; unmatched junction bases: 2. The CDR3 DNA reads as TGTGCCAGCAGCCAAGATCGGGAGGGGCAAGAGACCCAGTACTTC. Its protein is CASSQDREGQETQYF.

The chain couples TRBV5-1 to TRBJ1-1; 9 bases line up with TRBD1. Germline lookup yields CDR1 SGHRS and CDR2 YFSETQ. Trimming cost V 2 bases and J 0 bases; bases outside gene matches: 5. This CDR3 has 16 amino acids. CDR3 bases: TGCGCCAGCAGCTTCGGGACAGGGCCGATGAACACTGAAGCTTTCTTT. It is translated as CASSFGTGPMNTEAFF.

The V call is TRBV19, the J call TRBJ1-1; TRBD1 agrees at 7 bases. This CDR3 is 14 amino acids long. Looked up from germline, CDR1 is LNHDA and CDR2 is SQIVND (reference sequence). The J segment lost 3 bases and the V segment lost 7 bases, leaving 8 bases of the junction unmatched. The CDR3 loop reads CASTSWTGDTEAFF. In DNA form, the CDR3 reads TGTGCCAGTACCTCCTGGACAGGAGACACTGAAGCTTTCTTT.